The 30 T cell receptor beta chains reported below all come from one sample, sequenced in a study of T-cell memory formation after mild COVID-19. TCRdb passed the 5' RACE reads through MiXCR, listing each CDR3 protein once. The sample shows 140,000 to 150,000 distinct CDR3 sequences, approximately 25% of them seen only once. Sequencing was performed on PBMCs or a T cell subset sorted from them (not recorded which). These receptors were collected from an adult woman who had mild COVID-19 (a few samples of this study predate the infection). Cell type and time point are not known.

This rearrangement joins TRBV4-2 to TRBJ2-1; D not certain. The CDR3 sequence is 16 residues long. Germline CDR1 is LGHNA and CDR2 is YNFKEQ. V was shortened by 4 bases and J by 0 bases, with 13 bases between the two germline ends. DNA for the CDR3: TGTGCCAGCAGCCCCGGCGGCGTGTTCTCCTACAATGAGCAGTTCTTC. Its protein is CASSPGGVFSYNEQFF.

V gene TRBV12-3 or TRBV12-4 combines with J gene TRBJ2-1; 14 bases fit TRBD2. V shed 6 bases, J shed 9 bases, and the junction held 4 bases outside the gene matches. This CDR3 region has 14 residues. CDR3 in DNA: TGTGCCAGCAGAACGGGACTAGCGGGAGCTGAGCAGTTCTTC. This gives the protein CASRTGLAGAEQFF.

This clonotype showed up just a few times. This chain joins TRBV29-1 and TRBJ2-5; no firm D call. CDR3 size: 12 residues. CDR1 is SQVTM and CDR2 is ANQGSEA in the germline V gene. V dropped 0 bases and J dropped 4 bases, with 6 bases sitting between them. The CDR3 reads CSVEELGETQYF. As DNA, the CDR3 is TGCAGCGTTGAAGAGCTAGGAGAGACCCAGTACTTC.

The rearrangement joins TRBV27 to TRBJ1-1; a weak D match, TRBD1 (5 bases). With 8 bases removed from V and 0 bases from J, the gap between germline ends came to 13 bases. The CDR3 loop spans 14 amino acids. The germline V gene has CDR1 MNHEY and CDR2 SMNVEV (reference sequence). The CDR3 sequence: CASARQFLNTEAFF. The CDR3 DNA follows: TGTGCCAGCGCTAGACAGTTCTTGAACACTGAAGCTTTCTTT.

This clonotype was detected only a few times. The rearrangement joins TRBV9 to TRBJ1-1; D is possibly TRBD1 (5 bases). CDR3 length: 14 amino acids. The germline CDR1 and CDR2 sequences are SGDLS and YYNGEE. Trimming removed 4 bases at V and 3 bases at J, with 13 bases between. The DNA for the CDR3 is TGTGCCAGCAGCCCCCAAGGAGGGGACACTGAAGCTTTCTTT. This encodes CASSPQGGDTEAFF. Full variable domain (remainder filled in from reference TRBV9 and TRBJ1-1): DSGVTQTPKHLITATGQRVTLRCSPRSGDLSVYWYQQSLDQGLQFLIQYYNGEERAKGNILERFSAQQFPDLHSELNLSSLELGDSALYFCASSPQGGDTEAFFGQGTRLTVV.

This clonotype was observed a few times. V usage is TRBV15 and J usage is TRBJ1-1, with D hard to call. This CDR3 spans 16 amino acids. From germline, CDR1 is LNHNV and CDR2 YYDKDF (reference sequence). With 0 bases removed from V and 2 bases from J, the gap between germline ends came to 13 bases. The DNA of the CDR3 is TGTGCCACCAGCAGAGATATGCCAGCGGGTAACACTGAAGCTTTCTTT. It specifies CATSRDMPAGNTEAFF.

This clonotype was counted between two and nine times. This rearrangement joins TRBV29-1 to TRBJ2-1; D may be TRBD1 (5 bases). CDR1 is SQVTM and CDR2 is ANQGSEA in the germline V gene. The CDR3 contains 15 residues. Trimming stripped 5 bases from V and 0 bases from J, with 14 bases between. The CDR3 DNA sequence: TGCAGCGTTAACAGACAGTCGGCCTCCTACAATGAGCAGTTCTTC. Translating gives CSVNRQSASYNEQFF.

The CDR3 DNA reads TGTGCCAGCAGTGAAAGGACACTTAACTCCTACGAGCAGTACTTC. Amino acid sequence: CASSERTLNSYEQYF. This chain joins TRBV12-3 or TRBV12-4 and TRBJ2-7; a possible D gene is TRBD1 (5 bases). The CDR3 runs 15 residues. Trimming shortened V by 5 bases and J by 0 bases, and 14 bases separated the two germline ends.

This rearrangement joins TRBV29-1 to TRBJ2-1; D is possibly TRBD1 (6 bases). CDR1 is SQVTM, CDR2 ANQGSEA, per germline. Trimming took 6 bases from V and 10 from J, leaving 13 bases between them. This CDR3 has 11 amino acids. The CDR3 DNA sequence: TGCAGCGTAGTAGACAGGAGAGAGCAGTTCTTC. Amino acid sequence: CSVVDRREQFF.

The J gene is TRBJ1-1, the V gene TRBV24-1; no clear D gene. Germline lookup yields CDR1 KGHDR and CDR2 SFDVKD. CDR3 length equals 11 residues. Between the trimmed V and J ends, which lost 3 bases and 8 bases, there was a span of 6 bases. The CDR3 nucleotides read TGTGCCACCAGTGATAAAAGGGAAGCTTTCTTT. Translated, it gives CATSDKREAFF.

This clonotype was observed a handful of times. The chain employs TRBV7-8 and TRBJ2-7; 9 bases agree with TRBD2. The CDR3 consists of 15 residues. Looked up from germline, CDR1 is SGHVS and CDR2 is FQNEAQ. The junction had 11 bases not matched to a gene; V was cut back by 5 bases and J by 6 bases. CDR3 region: CASSPLAGGPSEQYF. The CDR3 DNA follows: TGTGCCAGCAGCCCGTTGGCGGGAGGGCCCTCCGAGCAGTACTTC.

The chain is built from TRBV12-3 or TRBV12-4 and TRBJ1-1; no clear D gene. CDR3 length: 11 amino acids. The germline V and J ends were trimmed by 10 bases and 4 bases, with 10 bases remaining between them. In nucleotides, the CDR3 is TGTGCCACCGCGGCCGGCACTGAAGCTTTCTTT. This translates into CATAAGTEAFF.

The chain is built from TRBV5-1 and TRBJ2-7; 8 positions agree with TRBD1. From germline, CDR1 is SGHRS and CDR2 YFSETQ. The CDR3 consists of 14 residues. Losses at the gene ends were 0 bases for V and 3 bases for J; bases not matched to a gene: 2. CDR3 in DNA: TGCGCCAGCAGCTTGGGGACAGGGTACTACGAGCAGTACTTC. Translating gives CASSLGTGYYEQYF.

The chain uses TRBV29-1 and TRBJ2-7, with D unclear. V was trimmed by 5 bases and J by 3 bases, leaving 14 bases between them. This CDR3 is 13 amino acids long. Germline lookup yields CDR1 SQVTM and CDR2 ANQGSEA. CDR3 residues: CSVLLDTLYEQYF. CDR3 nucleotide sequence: TGCAGCGTTCTTTTAGACACCCTCTACGAGCAGTACTTC.

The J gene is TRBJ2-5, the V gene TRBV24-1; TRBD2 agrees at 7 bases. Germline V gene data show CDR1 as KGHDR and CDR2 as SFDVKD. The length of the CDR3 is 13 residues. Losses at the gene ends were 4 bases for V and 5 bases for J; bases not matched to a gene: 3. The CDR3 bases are TGTGCCACCAGTGAAGCGGGGTTGGAGACCCAGTACTTC. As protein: CATSEAGLETQYF.

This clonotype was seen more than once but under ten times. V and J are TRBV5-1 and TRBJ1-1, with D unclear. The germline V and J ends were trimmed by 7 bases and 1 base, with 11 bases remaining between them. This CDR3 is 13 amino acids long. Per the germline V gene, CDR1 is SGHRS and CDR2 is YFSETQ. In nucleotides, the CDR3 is TGCGCCAGCGACGAGACCGGGAACACTGAAGCTTTCTTT. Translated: CASDETGNTEAFF.

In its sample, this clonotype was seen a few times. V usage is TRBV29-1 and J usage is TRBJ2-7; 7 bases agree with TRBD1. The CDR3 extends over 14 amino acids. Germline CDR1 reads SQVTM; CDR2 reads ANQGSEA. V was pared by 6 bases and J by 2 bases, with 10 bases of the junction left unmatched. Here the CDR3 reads CSVRPGTAPYEQYF. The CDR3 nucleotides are TGCAGCGTGCGGCCCGGGACAGCTCCCTACGAGCAGTACTTC.

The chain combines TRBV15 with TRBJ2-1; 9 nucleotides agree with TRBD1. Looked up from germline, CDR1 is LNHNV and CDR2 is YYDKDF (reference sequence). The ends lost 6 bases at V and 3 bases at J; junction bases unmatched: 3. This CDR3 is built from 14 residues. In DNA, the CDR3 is TGTGCCACCAGAGGGACAGGGAGCTACAATGAGCAGTTCTTC. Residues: CATRGTGSYNEQFF.

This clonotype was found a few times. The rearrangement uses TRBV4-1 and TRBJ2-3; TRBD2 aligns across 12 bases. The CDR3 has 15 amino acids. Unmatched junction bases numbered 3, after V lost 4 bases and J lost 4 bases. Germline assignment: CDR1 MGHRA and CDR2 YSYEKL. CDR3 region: CASSRTSGEADTQYF. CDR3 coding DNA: TGCGCCAGCAGCCGGACTAGCGGGGAGGCAGATACGCAGTATTTT.

The CDR3 loop is CSARGRGTDTQYF. In DNA form, the CDR3 reads TGCAGTGCTAGAGGACGTGGCACAGATACGCAGTATTTT. The chain employs TRBV20-1 and TRBJ2-3; the D is unclear. The germline V gene encodes CDR1 DFQATT and CDR2 SNEGSKA (reference sequence). The CDR3 is made up of 13 amino acids. With 1 base removed from V and 1 base from J, the gap between germline ends came to 6 bases.

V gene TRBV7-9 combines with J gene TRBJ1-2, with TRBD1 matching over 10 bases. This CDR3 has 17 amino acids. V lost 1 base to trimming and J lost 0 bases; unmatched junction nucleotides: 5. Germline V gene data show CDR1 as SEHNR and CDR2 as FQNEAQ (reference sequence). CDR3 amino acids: CASSLGGQGFSNYGYTF. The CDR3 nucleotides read TGTGCCAGCAGCTTAGGGGGACAGGGGTTCTCTAACTATGGCTACACCTTC.

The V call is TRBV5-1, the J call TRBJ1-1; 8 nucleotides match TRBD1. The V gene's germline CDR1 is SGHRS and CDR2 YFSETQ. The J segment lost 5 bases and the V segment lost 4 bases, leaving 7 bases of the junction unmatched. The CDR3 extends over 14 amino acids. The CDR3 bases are TGCGCCAGCAGCCCTGGACAGGGAGAAACTGAAGCTTTCTTT. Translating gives CASSPGQGETEAFF. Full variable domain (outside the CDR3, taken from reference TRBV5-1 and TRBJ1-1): KAGVTQTPRYLIKTRGQQVTLSCSPISGHRSVSWYQQTPGQGLQFLFEYFSETQRNKGNFPGRFSGRQFSNSRSEMNVSTLELGDSALYLCASSPGQGETEAFFGQGTRLTVV.

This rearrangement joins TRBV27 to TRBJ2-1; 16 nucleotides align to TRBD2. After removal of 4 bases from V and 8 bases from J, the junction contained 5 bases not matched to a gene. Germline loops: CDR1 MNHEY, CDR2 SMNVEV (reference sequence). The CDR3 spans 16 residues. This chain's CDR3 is CASSSGLAGGVYEQFF. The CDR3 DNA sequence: TGTGCCAGCAGTTCGGGACTAGCGGGAGGGGTGTATGAGCAGTTCTTC.

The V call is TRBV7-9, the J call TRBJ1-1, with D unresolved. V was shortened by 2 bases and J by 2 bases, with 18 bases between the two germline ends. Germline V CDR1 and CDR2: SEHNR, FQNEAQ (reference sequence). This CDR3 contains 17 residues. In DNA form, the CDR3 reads TGTGCCAGCAGCTTACCTAATTCTGGGGTAGACAACACTGAAGCTTTCTTT. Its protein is CASSLPNSGVDNTEAFF.

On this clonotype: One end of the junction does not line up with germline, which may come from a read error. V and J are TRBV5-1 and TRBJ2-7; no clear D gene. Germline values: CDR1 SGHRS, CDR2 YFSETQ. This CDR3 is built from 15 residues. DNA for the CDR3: TGCGACAGCAGCTTGGAATGGACGGATTCCTACGAGCAGTACTTC. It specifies CDSSLEWTDSYEQYF.

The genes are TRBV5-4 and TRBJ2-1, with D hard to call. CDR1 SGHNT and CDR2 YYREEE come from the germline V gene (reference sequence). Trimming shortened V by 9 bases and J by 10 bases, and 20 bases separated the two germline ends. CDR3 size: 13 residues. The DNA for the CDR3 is TGTGCCACCGACGGCGCGTCACCATACGAGCAGTTCTTC. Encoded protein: CATDGASPYEQFF.

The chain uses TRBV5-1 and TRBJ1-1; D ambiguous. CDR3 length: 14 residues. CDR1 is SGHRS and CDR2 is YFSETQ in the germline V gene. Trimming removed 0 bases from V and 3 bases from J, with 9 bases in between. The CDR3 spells CASSLAFGDTEAFF. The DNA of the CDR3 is TGCGCCAGCAGCTTGGCGTTCGGGGACACTGAAGCTTTCTTT.

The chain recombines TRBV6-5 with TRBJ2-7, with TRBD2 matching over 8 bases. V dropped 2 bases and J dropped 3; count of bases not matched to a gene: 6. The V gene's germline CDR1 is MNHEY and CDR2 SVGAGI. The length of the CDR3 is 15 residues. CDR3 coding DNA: TGTGCCAGCAGTTACCCGGGCCGGGAGGGCTACGAGCAGTACTTC. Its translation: CASSYPGREGYEQYF.

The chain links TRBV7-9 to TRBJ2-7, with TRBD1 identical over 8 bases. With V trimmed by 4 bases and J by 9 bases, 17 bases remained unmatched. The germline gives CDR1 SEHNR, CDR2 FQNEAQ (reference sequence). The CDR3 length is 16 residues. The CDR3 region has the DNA TGTGCCAGCAGCTCGACGTCGACCGGGACAGGTCTAGGGCAGTACTTC. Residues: CASSSTSTGTGLGQYF.

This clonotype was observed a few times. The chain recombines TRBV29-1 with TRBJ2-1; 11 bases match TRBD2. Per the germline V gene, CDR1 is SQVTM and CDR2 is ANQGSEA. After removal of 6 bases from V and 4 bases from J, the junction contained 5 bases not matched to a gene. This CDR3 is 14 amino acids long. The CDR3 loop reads CSVEGLAVYNEQFF. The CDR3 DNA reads TGCAGCGTCGAGGGACTAGCGGTATACAATGAGCAGTTCTTC.